This T cell receptor beta chain was sequenced for a study of blood T cells in healthy people across ages. Isolation per sample recovered at least 6 million PBMCs. Alongside a J-beta primer mix, a sample-barcoded 5' primer served in a second PCR lasting roughly 6 to 12 cycles. Every cDNA was tagged by a template-switch adaptor with 12 random nucleotides. From the 5' RACE reads, TCRdb called clonotypes with MiXCR, one entry per CDR3 protein. The profile shows around 900,000 distinct CDR3 sequences, roughly 47% of them singletons. Study results and caveats: Both naive CD4+ cell counts and diversity were greater in long-lived donors than in aged donors. Across the age range, TCR beta diversity per million T cells fell in a roughly linear way.

Notes on this clonotype: The antigen remains undetermined.

The CDR3 is 17 residues long. Germline CDR1 is SNHLY and CDR2 is FYNNEI. With 2 bases clipped from V and 2 bases from J, the junction kept 6 bases outside the gene matches. V gene TRBV2 combines with J gene TRBJ2-4; the match to TRBD2 covers 10 bases. This clonotype was sampled from an older woman in good health. The sample comprised blood. CDR3 coding DNA: TGTGCCAGCAGTGAAACGGCTAGCGGGAGCCCCAAAAACATTCAGTACTTC. It specifies CASSETASGSPKNIQYF.